Listed here are 18 T cell receptor beta chains from one sample, sequenced in a study of vaccination effects on CD4 cells after COVID-19. The table came from immunoSEQ multiplex PCR; TCRdb's copy has only in-frame clones and leaves some out. Of about 45,000 clones in the sample, roughly four fifths were seen once. These receptors have no identified antigens. The ViraFEST assay expanded antigen-specific CD4+ T cells with viral peptide pools before sequencing. It was after nine to eleven days of culture that CD4+ T cells were isolated. This person's SARS-CoV-2 infection, confirmed by PCR, occurred between March and December 2020. Sequences were derived from CD4+ T cells from PBMCs cultured with a peptide pool, sampled before COVID-19 vaccination. All receptors derive from a human donor who had a prior SARS-CoV-2 infection.

This clone was seen repeatedly, ten times or more. The J gene is TRBJ2-7, the V gene TRBV5-1, with 7 bases aligning to TRBD2. The germline V gene has CDR1 SGHRS and CDR2 YFSETQ. This CDR3 comprises 16 residues. J lost 0 bases, V lost 0 bases, and 6 bases had no gene match. The CDR3 DNA is TGCGCCAGCAGCTTGGCCAATCTAGCGGACTCCTACGAGCAGTACTTC. As protein: CASSLANLADSYEQYF.

The chain combines TRBV27 with TRBJ2-2; no reliable D call. Trimming stripped 8 bases from V and 8 bases from J, with 18 bases between. The CDR3 runs to 14 residues. Germline-derived CDR1 and CDR2 are MNHEY and SMNVEV (reference sequence). CDR3 region: CASLRRPDSGELFF. Written as DNA, the CDR3 is TGTGCCAGCCTCCGCCGGCCCGATAGTGGGGAGCTGTTTTTT.

This sequence joins TRBV5-6 and TRBJ2-4; 7 bases agree with TRBD1. Germline-derived CDR1 and CDR2 are SGHDT and YYEEEE. The CDR3 totals 18 residues. V shed 4 bases, J shed 1 base, and the junction held 14 bases outside the gene matches. The CDR3 here is CASSRLGTGVMAKNIQYF. The CDR3 DNA follows: TGTGCCAGCAGCCGATTAGGAACAGGGGTGATGGCCAAAAACATTCAGTACTTC.

The chain carries TRBV5-6 and TRBJ2-5, with 15 bases that match TRBD2. Germline CDR1 reads SGHDT; CDR2 reads YYEEEE. This CDR3 is 15 amino acids long. V was clipped by 6 bases and J by 5 bases; unmatched bases: 5. CDR3 residues: CASNGLAGGLETQYF. CDR3 nucleotide sequence: TGTGCCAGCAACGGACTAGCGGGGGGGCTTGAGACCCAGTACTTC.

This clone occurred once. The chain uses TRBV5-1 and TRBJ2-2; 10 positions agree with TRBD2. With V trimmed by 0 bases and J by 0 bases, 2 bases remained unmatched. CDR3 size: 17 residues. CDR1 and CDR2 from the germline V gene are SGHRS and YFSETQ. The CDR3: CASSLVLAGANTGELFF. DNA for the CDR3: TGCGCCAGCAGCTTGGTCCTAGCGGGGGCGAACACCGGGGAGCTGTTTTTT. The full variable domain, with the rest looked up from reference TRBV5-1 and TRBJ2-2, is KAGVTQTPRYLIKTRGQQVTLSCSPISGHRSVSWYQQTPGQGLQFLFEYFSETQRNKGNFPGRFSGRQFSNSRSEMNVSTLELGDSALYLCASSLVLAGANTGELFFGEGSRLTVL.

This clone was detected only a few times. The rearrangement uses TRBV7-9 and TRBJ2-3, with D maybe TRBD2 (5 bases). The CDR3 has 14 residues. The germline V gene has CDR1 SEHNR and CDR2 FQNEAQ (reference sequence). With 5 bases removed from V and 6 bases from J, the gap between germline ends came to 15 bases. As DNA, the CDR3 is TGTGCCAGCAGCCCGGGGTGGAGTTCGGATACGCAGTATTTT. The encoded protein is CASSPGWSSDTQYF.

This chain uses TRBV5-1 with TRBJ2-1; 7 bases agree with TRBD2. The germline V gene has CDR1 SGHRS and CDR2 YFSETQ. The V gene end was trimmed by 7 bases and the J gene end by 2 bases; junction bases not matched to a gene: 9. CDR3 length equals 15 residues. Here the CDR3 reads CASGGGTETYNEQFF. The CDR3 coding sequence is TGCGCCAGCGGGGGAGGGACTGAAACCTACAATGAGCAGTTCTTC.

This chain connects TRBV11-3 to TRBJ1-2, with D hard to call. The length of the CDR3 is 15 residues. Trimming took off 3 bases at V and 2 bases at J, with 13 bases between the two ends. Germline V gives CDR1 SGHNT, CDR2 YENEEA. CDR3: CASSFTRGRNYGYTF. The CDR3 DNA sequence: TGTGCCAGCAGCTTCACAAGAGGGAGGAACTATGGCTACACCTTC. Based on the CDR3 plus reference TRBV11-3 and TRBJ1-2, the full variable domain is EAGVVQSPRYKIIEKKQPVAFWCNPISGHNTLYWYLQNLGQGPELLIRYENEEAVDDSQLPKDRFSAERLKGVDSTLKIQPAELGDSAVYLCASSFTRGRNYGYTFGSGTRLTVV.

The chain carries TRBV7-6 and TRBJ2-7; 7 bases are a match to TRBD2. The CDR3 consists of 13 residues. The V gene end was trimmed by 0 bases and the J gene end by 7 bases; junction bases not matched to a gene: 3. CDR1 and CDR2 (germline): SGHVS, FNYEAQ. CDR3 amino acids: CASSLAGGMEQYF. In nucleotides, the CDR3 is TGTGCCAGCAGCTTAGCGGGGGGGATGGAGCAGTACTTC.

V usage is TRBV6-2 or TRBV6-3 and J usage is TRBJ1-2; TRBD1 agrees at 8 bases. The CDR3 length is 16 residues. CDR1 is MNHEY, CDR2 SVGEGT, per germline. After removal of 2 bases from V and 4 bases from J, the junction contained 9 bases not matched to a gene. CDR3 in amino acids: CASSYTITGTGYGYTF. CDR3 bases: TGTGCCAGCAGTTACACGATAACCGGGACAGGCTATGGCTACACCTTC.

This chain uses TRBV16 with TRBJ1-2; 9 positions match TRBD1. CDR1 is KGHSY and CDR2 is FQNENV in the germline V gene. The J segment lost 0 bases and the V segment lost 4 bases, leaving 0 bases of the junction unmatched. The CDR3 loop spans 14 amino acids. CDR3 loop: CASSRQGANYGYTF. The CDR3 DNA sequence: TGTGCCAGCAGCCGACAGGGGGCTAACTATGGCTACACCTTC.

This clone was detected only once. V and J are TRBV19 and TRBJ1-2; 9 bases are a match to TRBD1. The CDR3 covers 15 residues. Germline CDR1 LNHDA, CDR2 SQIVND (reference sequence). V shed 3 bases and J 8 bases; nucleotides not matched to a gene: 10. The CDR3 is CASSMTGQGILGYTF. The CDR3 coding sequence is TGTGCCAGTAGTATGACGGGACAGGGTATTTTGGGCTACACCTTC.

This chain links TRBV11-2 with TRBJ2-7; a possible D gene is TRBD2 (5 bases). The CDR3 has 15 residues. V lost 2 bases to trimming and J lost 4 bases, with 15 bases between them. CDR1 and CDR2 from the germline V gene are SGHAT and FQNNGV. CDR3 sequence (DNA): TGTGCCAGCAGCTTATTGAGGGAAGGGAATTACGAGCAGTACTTC. It translates to CASSLLREGNYEQYF.

This chain connects TRBV7-3 to TRBJ2-3; D gene uncertain. Germline CDR1 SGHTA, CDR2 FQGTGA. The CDR3 has 13 amino acids. V was shortened by 5 bases and J by 4 bases, with 10 bases between the two germline ends. CDR3 in amino acids: CASSPPSADTQYF. For the CDR3, the DNA is TGTGCCAGCAGCCCTCCGTCAGCAGATACGCAGTATTTT.

The rearrangement joins TRBV27 to TRBJ1-5; maybe TRBD1 (5 bases). The CDR3 is made up of 13 amino acids. V gave up 4 bases and J gave up 1 base, with 5 bases separating them. Germline V gene lookup returns CDR1 MNHEY and CDR2 SMNVEV (reference sequence). The DNA for the CDR3 is TGTGCCAGCAGTTGGGACAGCAATCAGCCCCAGCATTTT. Its translation: CASSWDSNQPQHF.

The V gene is TRBV25-1, the J gene TRBJ1-4; D is uncertain. With 6 bases removed from V and 3 bases from J, the gap between germline ends came to 5 bases. This CDR3 has 12 residues. CDR1 is MGHDK and CDR2 is SYGVNS in the germline V gene. CDR3 nucleotide sequence: TGTGCCAGCAGGGGCTCTAATGAAAAACTGTTTTTT. It codes for CASRGSNEKLFF.

This clone showed up just once. The rearrangement links TRBV5-1 to TRBJ2-3, with D unresolved. Between the trimmed V and J ends, which lost 4 bases and 2 bases, there was a span of 8 bases. The germline CDR1 and CDR2 sequences are SGHRS and YFSETQ. This CDR3 region has 13 residues. The CDR3 reads CASSPSDTDTQYF. The CDR3 DNA reads TGCGCCAGCAGCCCATCGGACACAGATACGCAGTATTTT. Filled out from reference TRBV5-1 and TRBJ2-3, the complete variable domain reads KAGVTQTPRYLIKTRGQQVTLSCSPISGHRSVSWYQQTPGQGLQFLFEYFSETQRNKGNFPGRFSGRQFSNSRSEMNVSTLELGDSALYLCASSPSDTDTQYFGPGTRLTVL.

The chain couples TRBV7-3 to TRBJ2-5; possibly TRBD2 for D (6 bases). Trimming took 3 bases from V and 5 from J, leaving 10 bases between them. CDR3 length equals 13 residues. The germline CDR1 and CDR2 sequences are SGHTA and FQGTGA. The CDR3 DNA follows: TGTGCCAGCAGCTTGGACTACCGGGAGACCCAGTACTTC. It codes for CASSLDYRETQYF.